This T cell receptor (beta chain) was sequenced for a study of T cells in Graves' hyperthyroidism and ophthalmopathy. Study information: The authors collected peripheral blood at initial diagnosis, before any treatment.

A patient was excluded if there was uncontrolled infection, other autoimmune disease, pregnancy or lactation. Used for diagnoses were clinical symptoms, serum thyroxine and TRAb, thyroid ultrasound and orbital computed tomography. The TCR beta CDR3 regions underwent amplification using RNA transcripts as the source. The HTBI primer set drove a first-round RT-PCR of the TCR CDR3. TCRdb re-called the multiplex PCR reads with MiXCR, one entry per CDR3 protein. The profile shows some 370,000 distinct CDR3 sequences, around an eighth of them singletons. Germline V gives CDR1 MNHEY, CDR2 SMNVEV (reference sequence). The V end was cut by 2 bases, the J end by 5 bases, with 7 bases between. The CDR3 totals 12 residues.

V is TRBV27 and J is TRBJ2-7; possible D gene TRBD2, 6 bases. The clonotype originates from a man aged 45-60 years with Graves' ophthalmopathy. The sample comprised blood. The CDR3 bases are TGTGCCAGCAGTTTAGGCGGGAACGAGCAGTACTTC. It translates to CASSLGGNEQYF.